This T cell receptor (beta chain) derives from a study of T cell changes during pregnancy in multiple sclerosis. The V and J ends lost 2 bases and 3 bases, in that order; junction bases with no gene match: 6. The CDR3 sequence is 16 residues long. Germline V gene data show CDR1 as SGHNT and CDR2 as YYREEE (reference sequence). Some clones are missing from TCRdb's copy, which holds only in-frame ones; the method was immunoSEQ multiplex PCR. The sample holds about 48,000 clones, 85% to 95% seen once. The receptor was isolated from a female donor in good health, enrolled as a control in a pregnancy study. The rearrangement links TRBV5-4 to TRBJ1-4, with 8 bases aligning to TRBD1. The input for sequencing was CD4+ T cells from peripheral blood mononuclear cells, taken in the second trimester of pregnancy. CDR3: CASSFRGRSANEKLFF. The CDR3 nucleotides are TGTGCCAGCAGCTTCAGGGGGCGCTCGGCTAATGAAAAACTGTTTTTT.